The clone carrying this T cell receptor (beta chain) came up once. The data belong to a study of lymphopenia after photon versus proton radiotherapy. The CDR3 runs 15 residues. Germline CDR1 reads MNHEY; CDR2 reads SVGAGI. V was clipped by 2 bases and J by 4 bases, with 14 bases between them. The repertoire was sequenced with immunoSEQ multiplex PCR; TCRdb's copy has only in-frame clones and lacks some. The repertoire includes 20,000 to 25,000 clones, roughly 85% of them detected once, and around 20% sits in the top ten. The sample consisted of peripheral blood, taken from a patient treated with photon-based radiotherapy. This TCR came from a man in his fifties or sixties with pancreatic cancer. The J gene is TRBJ1-2, the V gene TRBV6-5; D may be TRBD1 (5 bases). The CDR3 region is CASSYRQGTLYGYTF. In DNA form, the CDR3 reads TGTGCCAGCAGTTACCGGCAGGGCACCCTCTATGGCTACACCTTC.